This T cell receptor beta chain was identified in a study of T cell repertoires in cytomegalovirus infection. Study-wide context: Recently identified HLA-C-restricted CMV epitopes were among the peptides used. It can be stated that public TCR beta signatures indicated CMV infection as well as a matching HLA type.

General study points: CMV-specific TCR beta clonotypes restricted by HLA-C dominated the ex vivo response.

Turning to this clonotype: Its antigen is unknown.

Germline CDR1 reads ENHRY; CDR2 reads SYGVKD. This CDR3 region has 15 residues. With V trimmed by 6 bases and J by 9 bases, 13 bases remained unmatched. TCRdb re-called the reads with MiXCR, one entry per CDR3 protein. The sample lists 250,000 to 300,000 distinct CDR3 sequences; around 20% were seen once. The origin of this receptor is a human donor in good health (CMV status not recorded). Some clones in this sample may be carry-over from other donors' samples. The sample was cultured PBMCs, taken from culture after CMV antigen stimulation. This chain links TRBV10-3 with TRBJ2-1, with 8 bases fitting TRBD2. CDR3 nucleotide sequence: TGTGCCATCAGCCCACCGGGACTAGGCGCCGGTGAGCAGTTCTTC. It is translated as CAISPPGLGAGEQFF.